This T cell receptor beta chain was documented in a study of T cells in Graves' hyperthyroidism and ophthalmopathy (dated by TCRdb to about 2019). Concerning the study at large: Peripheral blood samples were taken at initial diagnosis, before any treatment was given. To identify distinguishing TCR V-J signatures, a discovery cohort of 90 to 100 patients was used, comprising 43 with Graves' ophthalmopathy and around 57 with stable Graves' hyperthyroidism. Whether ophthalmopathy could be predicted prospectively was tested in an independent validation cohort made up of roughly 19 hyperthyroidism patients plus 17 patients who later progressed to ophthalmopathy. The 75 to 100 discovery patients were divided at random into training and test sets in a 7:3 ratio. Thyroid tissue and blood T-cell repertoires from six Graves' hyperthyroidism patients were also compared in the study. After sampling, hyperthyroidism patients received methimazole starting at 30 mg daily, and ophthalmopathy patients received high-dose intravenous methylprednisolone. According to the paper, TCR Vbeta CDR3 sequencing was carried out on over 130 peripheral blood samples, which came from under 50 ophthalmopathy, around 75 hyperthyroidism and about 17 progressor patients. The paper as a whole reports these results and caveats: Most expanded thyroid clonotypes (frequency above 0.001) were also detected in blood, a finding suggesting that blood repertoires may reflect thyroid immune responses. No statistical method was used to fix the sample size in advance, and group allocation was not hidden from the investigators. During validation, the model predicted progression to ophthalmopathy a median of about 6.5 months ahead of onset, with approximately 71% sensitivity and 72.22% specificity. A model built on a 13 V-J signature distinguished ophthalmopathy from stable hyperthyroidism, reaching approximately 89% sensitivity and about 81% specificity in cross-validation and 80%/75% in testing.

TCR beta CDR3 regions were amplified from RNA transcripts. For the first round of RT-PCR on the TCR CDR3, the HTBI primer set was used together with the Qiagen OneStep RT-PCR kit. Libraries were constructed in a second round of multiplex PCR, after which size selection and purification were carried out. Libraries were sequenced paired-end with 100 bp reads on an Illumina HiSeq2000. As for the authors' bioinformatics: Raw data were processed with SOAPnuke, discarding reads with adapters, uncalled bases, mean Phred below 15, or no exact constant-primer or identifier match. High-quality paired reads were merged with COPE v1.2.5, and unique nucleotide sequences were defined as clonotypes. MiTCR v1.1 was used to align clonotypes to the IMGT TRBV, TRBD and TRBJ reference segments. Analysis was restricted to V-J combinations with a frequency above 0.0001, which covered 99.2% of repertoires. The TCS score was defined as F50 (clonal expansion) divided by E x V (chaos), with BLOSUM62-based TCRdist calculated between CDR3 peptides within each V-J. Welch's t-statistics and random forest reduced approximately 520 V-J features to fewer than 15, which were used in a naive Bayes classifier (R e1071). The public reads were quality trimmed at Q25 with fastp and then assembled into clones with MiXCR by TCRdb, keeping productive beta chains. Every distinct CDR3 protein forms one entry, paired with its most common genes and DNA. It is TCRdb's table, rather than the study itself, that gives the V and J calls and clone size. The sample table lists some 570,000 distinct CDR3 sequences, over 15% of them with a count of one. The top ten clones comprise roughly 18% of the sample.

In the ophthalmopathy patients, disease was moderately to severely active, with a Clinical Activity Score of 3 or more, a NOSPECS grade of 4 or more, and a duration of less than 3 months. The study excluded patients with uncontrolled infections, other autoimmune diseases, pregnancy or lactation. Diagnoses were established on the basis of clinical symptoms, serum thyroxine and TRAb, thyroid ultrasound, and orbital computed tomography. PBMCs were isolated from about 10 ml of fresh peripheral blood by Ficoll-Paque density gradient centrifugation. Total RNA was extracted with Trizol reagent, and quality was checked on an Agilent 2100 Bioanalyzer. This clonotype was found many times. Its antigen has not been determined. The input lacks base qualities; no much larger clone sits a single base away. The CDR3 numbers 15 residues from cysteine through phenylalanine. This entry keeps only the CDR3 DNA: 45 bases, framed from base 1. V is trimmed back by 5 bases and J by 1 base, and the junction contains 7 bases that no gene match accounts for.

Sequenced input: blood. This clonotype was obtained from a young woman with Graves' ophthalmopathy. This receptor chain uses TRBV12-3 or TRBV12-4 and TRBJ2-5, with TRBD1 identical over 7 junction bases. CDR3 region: CASSNRDSRQETQYF. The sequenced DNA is TGTGCCAGCAGTAACCGGGACAGCCGCCAAGAGACCCAGTACTTC.